The rows below give T cell receptor beta chains drawn from one sample of a study of T cells in Graves' hyperthyroidism and ophthalmopathy. MiXCR, run by TCRdb on the multiplex PCR reads, gives a single entry per CDR3 protein. Among over 250,000 distinct CDR3 sequences, approximately 20% were seen once, and the ten largest hold under 65%. Sequencing was carried out using blood. The source of these receptors is a man between 25 and 39 years old with Graves' ophthalmopathy. Both conserved end residues are part of each CDR3. The order of the fields is D gene, clone size, V gene, J gene, CDR3 protein, CDR3 DNA. A D gene is named only where the DNA matches it firmly. A clone size is listed for some rows: how often the clone was seen (once, few, many), or a class if it is expanded.

D gene: .
clone size: .
V gene: TRBV10-2
J gene: TRBJ2-7
CDR3 protein: CASSRGDQGYEQYF
CDR3 DNA: TGCGCCAGCAGTCGGGGGGACCAGGGGTACGAGCAGTACTTC

D gene: TRBD1
clone size: many
V gene: TRBV6-6
J gene: TRBJ1-1
CDR3 protein: CASSYSTDRSLNTEAFF
CDR3 DNA: TGTGCCAGCAGTTACTCGACGGACAGGTCCCTGAACACTGAAGCTTTCTTT

D gene: .
clone size: .
V gene: TRBV6-2/TRBV6-3
J gene: TRBJ2-7
CDR3 protein: CASSRLAQSSYEQYF
CDR3 DNA: TGTGCCAGCAGCCGTCTAGCGCAGAGCTCCTACGAGCAGTACTTC

D gene: .
clone size: .
V gene: TRBV7-9
J gene: TRBJ2-1
CDR3 protein: CASSGIGGPGRDEQFF
CDR3 DNA: TGTGCCAGCAGCGGGATTGGTGGCCCCGGCCGGGATGAGCAGTTCTTC

D gene: .
clone size: .
V gene: TRBV6-5
J gene: TRBJ2-1
CDR3 protein: CASSYSRAGWANEQFF
CDR3 DNA: TGTGCCAGCAGTTACTCTCGGGCAGGGTGGGCCAATGAGCAGTTCTTC

D gene: TRBD2
clone size: many
V gene: TRBV29-1
J gene: TRBJ2-7
CDR3 protein: CSVATSGSYEQYF
CDR3 DNA: TGCAGCGTTGCAACTAGCGGGAGCTACGAGCAGTACTTC

D gene: TRBD2
clone size: .
V gene: TRBV30
J gene: TRBJ2-3
CDR3 protein: CAWRQIAGYTDTQYF
CDR3 DNA: TGTGCCTGGCGTCAAATAGCGGGTTACACAGATACGCAGTATTTT

D gene: TRBD1
clone size: many
V gene: TRBV20-1
J gene: TRBJ2-7
CDR3 protein: CSARDRQGVTYEQYF
CDR3 DNA: TGCAGTGCTAGAGACCGACAGGGGGTGACTTACGAGCAGTACTTC

D gene: TRBD2
clone size: many
V gene: TRBV7-2
J gene: TRBJ2-3
CDR3 protein: CASSWGLASTDTQYF
CDR3 DNA: TGTGCCAGCAGCTGGGGACTAGCTTCCACAGATACGCAGTATTTT

D gene: TRBD2
clone size: once
V gene: TRBV7-2
J gene: TRBJ2-3
CDR3 protein: CASSWGQLAEDTDTQYF
CDR3 DNA: TGTGCCAGCAGCTGGGGTCAACTAGCGGAGGACACAGATACGCAGTATTTT

D gene: .
clone size: .
V gene: TRBV2
J gene: TRBJ2-2
CDR3 protein: CASSELRSGELFF
CDR3 DNA: TGTGCCAGCAGTGAGTTGCGGTCGGGGGAGCTGTTTTTT

D gene: .
clone size: .
V gene: TRBV7-2
J gene: TRBJ1-2
CDR3 protein: CASRRENYGYTF
CDR3 DNA: TGTGCCAGCAGGAGAGAAAACTATGGCTACACCTTC

D gene: .
clone size: many
V gene: TRBV2
J gene: TRBJ2-2
CDR3 protein: CASSADTNTGELFF
CDR3 DNA: TGTGCCAGCAGTGCGGACACGAACACCGGGGAGCTGTTTTTT

D gene: TRBD2
clone size: few
V gene: TRBV20-1
J gene: TRBJ2-1
CDR3 protein: CSARAIAGAEQFF
CDR3 DNA: TGCAGTGCTAGAGCCATAGCGGGAGCGGAGCAGTTCTTC

D gene: .
clone size: many
V gene: TRBV3-1
J gene: TRBJ2-3
CDR3 protein: CASSPTGPGAPQYF
CDR3 DNA: TGTGCCAGCAGCCCGACCGGCCCCGGGGCCCCGCAGTATTTT